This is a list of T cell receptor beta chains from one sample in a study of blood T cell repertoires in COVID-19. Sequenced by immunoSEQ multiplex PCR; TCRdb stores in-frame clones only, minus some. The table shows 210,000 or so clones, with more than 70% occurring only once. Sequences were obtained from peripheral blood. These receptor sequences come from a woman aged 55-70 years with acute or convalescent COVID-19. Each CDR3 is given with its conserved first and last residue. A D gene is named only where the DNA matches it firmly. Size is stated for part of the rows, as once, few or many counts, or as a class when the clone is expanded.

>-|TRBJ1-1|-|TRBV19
TGTGCCAGTAGTATAGTTAGGGGAAACAGGGCCGCTGAAGCTTTCTTT
CASSIVRGNRAAEAFF
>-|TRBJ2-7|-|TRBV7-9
TGTGCCAGCACGCCTCTGGGGGCGTGGGAGCAGTACTTC
CASTPLGAWEQYF
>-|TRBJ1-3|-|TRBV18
TGTGCCAGCTCACCACCTATCGGGTCTGGAAACACCATATATTTT
CASSPPIGSGNTIYF
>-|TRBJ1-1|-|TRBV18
TGTGCCAGCTCACCCGGACTTCAGAAAAACACTGAAGCTTTCTTT
CASSPGLQKNTEAFF
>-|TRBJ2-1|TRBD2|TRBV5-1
TGCGCCAGCAGCTTGGGAGCGGGGGCCACCAATGAGCAGTTCTTC
CASSLGAGATNEQFF
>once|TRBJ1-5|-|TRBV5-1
TGCGCCAGCAGCCTTCTCGGGATCAATCAGCCCCAGCATTTT
CASSLLGINQPQHF
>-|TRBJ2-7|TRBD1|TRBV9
TGTGCCAGCAGCGTAGCACCGACAGGGGCCTACGAGCAGTACTTC
CASSVAPTGAYEQYF
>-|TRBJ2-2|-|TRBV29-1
TGCAGCGTTGAACAGCCAGACTCCGGGGAGCTGTTTTTT
CSVEQPDSGELFF
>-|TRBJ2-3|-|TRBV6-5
TGTGCCAGCAGTTCCCCTAGGCCACGCAAGTATTTT
CASSSPRPRKYF
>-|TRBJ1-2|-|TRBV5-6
TGTGCCAGCAGCTTGTTACAACAGGACCCTCTCAACTATGGCTACACCTTC
CASSLLQQDPLNYGYTF
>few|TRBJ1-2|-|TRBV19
TGTGCCAGTTCTTGGGCACCGATCAGGGACTATGGCTACACCTTC
CASSWAPIRDYGYTF
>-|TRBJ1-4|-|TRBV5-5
TGTGCCAGCAGCTTGGGGGGCTCAGGTGAAAAACTGTTTTTT
CASSLGGSGEKLFF
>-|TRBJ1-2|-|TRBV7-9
TGTGCCAGCAGCTTAGAGGGAGCTGGCTACACCTTC
CASSLEGAGYTF
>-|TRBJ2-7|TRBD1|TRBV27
TGTGCCAGCAGTTTCTCGACAGGGTCCTACGAGCAGTACTTC
CASSFSTGSYEQYF
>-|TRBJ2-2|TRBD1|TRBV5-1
TGCGCCAGCAGCTTCCGACAGGGCGGCGGGACCGGGGAGCTGTTTTTT
CASSFRQGGGTGELFF
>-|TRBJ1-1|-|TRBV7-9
TGTGCCAGCAGTCAATCCAGATCAGAAGCTTTCTTT
CASSQSRSEAFF
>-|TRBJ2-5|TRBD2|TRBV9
TGTGCCAGCAGCGCGACTAGCGGGAGTGTCCAGACCCAGTACTTC
CASSATSGSVQTQYF
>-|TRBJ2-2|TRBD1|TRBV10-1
TGCGCCAGCAGTGGGGCCAGGGGGCCCGGCGGGGAGCTGTTTTTT
CASSGARGPGGELFF